This section outlines one T cell receptor (beta chain) sequence together with its context. This sample was taken from a study of technical replicates of blood from several donors. The repertoire was sequenced with immunoSEQ multiplex PCR; TCRdb's copy has only in-frame clones and lacks some. Here the sample spans 65,000 to 95,000 clones, approximately 94% being singletons. Sequencing used T cells isolated from PBMCs. This TCR was sampled from a human donor in good health.

DNA for the CDR3: TGTGCCAGCAGCTTACCAGGGTCAGATACGCAGTATTTT. It encodes CASSLPGSDTQYF. V is TRBV9 and J is TRBJ2-3; tentative D call: TRBD1 (5 bases). V lost 4 bases, J lost 4 bases, and 10 bases lay in between. CDR1 is SGDLS, CDR2 YYNGEE, per germline. This CDR3 spans 13 amino acids.